This T cell receptor (beta chain) is from a study of blood T cell repertoires in COVID-19. TCRdb's table, derived via immunoSEQ multiplex PCR, lists solely in-frame clones and lacks some. This sample carries fewer than 200,000 clones, around 73% of them seen once, and the ten largest clones take around 16%. The cohort comprised adults aged roughly 18 to 90 years residing in approximately 22 US areas. This CDR3 has 15 residues. V was pared by 4 bases and J by 3 bases, with 14 bases between. The germline V gene encodes CDR1 LNHDA and CDR2 SQIVND (reference sequence). This clonotype originated in a woman between 45 and 60 years old who had recovered from COVID-19. The rearrangement links TRBV19 to TRBJ2-3; no definite D call. The material sequenced was PBMCs or T cells enriched from blood (not recorded which). The CDR3 spells CASSKTQVATDTQYF. The CDR3 nucleotides read TGTGCCAGTAGTAAAACCCAGGTTGCAACAGATACGCAGTATTTT.